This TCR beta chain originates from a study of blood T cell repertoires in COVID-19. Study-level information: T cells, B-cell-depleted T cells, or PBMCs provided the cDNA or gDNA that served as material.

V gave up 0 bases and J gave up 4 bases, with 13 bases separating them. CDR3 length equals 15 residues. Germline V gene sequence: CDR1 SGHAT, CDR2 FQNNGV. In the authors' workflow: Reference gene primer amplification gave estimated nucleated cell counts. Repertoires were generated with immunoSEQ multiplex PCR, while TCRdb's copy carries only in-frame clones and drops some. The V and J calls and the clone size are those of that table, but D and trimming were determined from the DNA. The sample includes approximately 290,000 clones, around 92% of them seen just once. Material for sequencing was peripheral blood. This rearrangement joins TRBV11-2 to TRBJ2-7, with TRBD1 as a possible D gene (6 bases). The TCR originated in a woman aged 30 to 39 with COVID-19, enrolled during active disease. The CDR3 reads CASSLEPITGYEQYF. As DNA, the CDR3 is TGTGCCAGCAGCTTAGAACCAATCACAGGGTACGAGCAGTACTTC.